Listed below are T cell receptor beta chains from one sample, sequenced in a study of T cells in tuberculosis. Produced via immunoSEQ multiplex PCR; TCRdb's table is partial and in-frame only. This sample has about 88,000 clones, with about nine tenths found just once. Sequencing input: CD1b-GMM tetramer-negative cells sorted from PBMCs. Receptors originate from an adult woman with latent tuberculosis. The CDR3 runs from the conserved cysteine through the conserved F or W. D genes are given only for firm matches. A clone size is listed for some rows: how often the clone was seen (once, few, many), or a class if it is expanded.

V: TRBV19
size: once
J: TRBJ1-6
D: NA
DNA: TGTGCCTTCGCGGGGAAGAATTATAATTCACCCCTCCACTTT
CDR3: CAFAGKNYNSPLHF

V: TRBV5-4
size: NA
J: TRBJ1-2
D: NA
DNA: TGTGCCAGCAGCTTAACAGGACAGAACTATGGCTACACCTTC
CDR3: CASSLTGQNYGYTF

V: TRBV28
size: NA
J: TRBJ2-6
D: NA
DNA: TGTGCCAGCGGGAATACAGGTAGAATTTTACCTGGGGCCAACGTCCTGACTTTC
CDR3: CASGNTGRILPGANVLTF

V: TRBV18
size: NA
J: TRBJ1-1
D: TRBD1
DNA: TGTGCCAGCTCACCAACTGTATCCGGGACAGGGTACTTCGGGGCTTTCTTT
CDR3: CASSPTVSGTGYFGAFF

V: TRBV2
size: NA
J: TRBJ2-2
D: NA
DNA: TGTGCCAGCCTAGCGAGAGGAGCTACCGGGGAGCTGTTTTTT
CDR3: CASLARGATGELFF

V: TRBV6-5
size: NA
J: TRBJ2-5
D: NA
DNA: TGTGCCAGCAGTTACACCTGGCTCCGCCCGGGAGAGACCCAGTACTTC
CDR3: CASSYTWLRPGETQYF

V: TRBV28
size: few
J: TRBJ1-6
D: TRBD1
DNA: TGTGCCAGCAGTCTCCCCCAGGGGGTGGGTTCACCCCTCCACTTT
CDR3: CASSLPQGVGSPLHF

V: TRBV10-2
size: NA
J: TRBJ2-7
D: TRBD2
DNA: TGCGCCAGCAGTGATGGGACTAGCGCCTCGGAGCAGTACTTC
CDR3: CASSDGTSASEQYF

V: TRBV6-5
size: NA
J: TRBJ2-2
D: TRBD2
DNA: TGTGCCAGCGGGCCGGGGGGGATGAACACCGGGGAGCTGTTTTTT
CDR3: CASGPGGMNTGELFF

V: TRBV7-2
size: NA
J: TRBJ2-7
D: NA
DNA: TGTGCCAGCAGCTCTCCGTATGTGCGGGACGAGCAGTACTTC
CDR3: CASSSPYVRDEQYF

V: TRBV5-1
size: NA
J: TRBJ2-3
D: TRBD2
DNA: TGCGCCAGCAGCCCGACTAGCGGGGGTGGCACAGATACGCAGTATTTT
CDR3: CASSPTSGGGTDTQYF

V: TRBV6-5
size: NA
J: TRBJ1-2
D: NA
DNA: TGTGCCAGCAGCTACACTATTGGGTATGGCTACACCTTC
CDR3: CASSYTIGYGYTF

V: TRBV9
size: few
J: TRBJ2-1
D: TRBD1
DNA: TGTGCCAGCAGCGTAGAGACAGGGTTTTACAATGAGCAGTTCTTC
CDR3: CASSVETGFYNEQFF

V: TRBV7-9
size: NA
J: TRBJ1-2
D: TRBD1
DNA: TGTGCCAGCAGCTTAGGATCCGGGGGACAGGGGTTGTTGGATGGCTACACCTTC
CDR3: CASSLGSGGQGLLDGYTF

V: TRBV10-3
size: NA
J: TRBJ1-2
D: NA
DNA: TGTGCCATCAATCGGGAAACCTCACCTTATGGCTACACCTTC
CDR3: CAINRETSPYGYTF

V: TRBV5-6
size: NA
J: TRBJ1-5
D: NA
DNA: TGTGCCAGCAGCCGGGACTCTAATCAGCCCCAGCATTTT
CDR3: CASSRDSNQPQHF

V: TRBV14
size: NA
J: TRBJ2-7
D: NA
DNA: TGTGCCAGCAGCCAAGGCACAGGGCCTTTCTACGAGCAGTACTTC
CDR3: CASSQGTGPFYEQYF

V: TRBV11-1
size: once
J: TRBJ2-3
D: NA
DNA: TGTGCCAGCAGTTCGTACAGGGACACAGATACGCAGTATTTT
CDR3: CASSSYRDTDTQYF

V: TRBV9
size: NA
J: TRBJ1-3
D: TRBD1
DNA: TGTGCCAGCAGCGGGGTCCCGGGACAGACCAGCTCTGGAAACACCATATATTTT
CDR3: CASSGVPGQTSSGNTIYF

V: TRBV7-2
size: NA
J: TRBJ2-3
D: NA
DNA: TGTGCCAGCAGCTCGGGACTTTACACAGATACGCAGTATTTT
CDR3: CASSSGLYTDTQYF

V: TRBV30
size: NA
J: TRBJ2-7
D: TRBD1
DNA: TGTGCCTGGAGGGGACAGGCAAACTACGAGCAGTACTTC
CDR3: CAWRGQANYEQYF

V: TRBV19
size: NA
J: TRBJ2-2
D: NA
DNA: TGTGCCAGTAGTCCGCATAGCGGTACAACCGGGGAGCTGTTTTTT
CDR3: CASSPHSGTTGELFF

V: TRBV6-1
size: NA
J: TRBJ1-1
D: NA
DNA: TGTGCCAGCATTAGGGGAAACACTGAAGCTTTCTTT
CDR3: CASIRGNTEAFF

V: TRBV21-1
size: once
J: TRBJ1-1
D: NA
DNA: TGTGCCAGCAGCAAAGTCACAGGGAGGGACACTGAAGCTTTCTTT
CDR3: CASSKVTGRDTEAFF

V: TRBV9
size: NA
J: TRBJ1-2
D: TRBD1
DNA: TGTGCCAGCAGCGTTCGGGACAGGGGGTATGGCTACACCTTC
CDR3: CASSVRDRGYGYTF

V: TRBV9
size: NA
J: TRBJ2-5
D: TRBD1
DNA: TGTGCCAGCAGCGTAGGACTTGGGAGAACGGACAGGGGCGAGACCCAGTACTTC
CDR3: CASSVGLGRTDRGETQYF

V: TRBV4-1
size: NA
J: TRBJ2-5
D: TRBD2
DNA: TGCGCCAGCAGCTACGGACTAGCGGGGGGGCTGTACCAAGAGACCCAGTACTTC
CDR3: CASSYGLAGGLYQETQYF

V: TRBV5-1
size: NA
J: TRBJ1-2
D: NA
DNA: TGCGCCAGCAGCTTGTCAGGGCCCCGATTCTATGGCTACACCTTC
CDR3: CASSLSGPRFYGYTF

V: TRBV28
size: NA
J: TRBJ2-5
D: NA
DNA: TGTGCCAGCAGTTTAGACCAGCGGGTAATGGAGACCCAGTACTTC
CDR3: CASSLDQRVMETQYF

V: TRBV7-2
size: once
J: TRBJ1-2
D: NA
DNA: TGTGCCAGCAGCTTAGCGGCCAGGGAACACTATGGCTACACCTTC
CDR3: CASSLAAREHYGYTF

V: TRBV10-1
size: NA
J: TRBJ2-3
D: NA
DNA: TGCGCCAACCGACTAGGCAGCACAGATACGCAGTATTTT
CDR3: CANRLGSTDTQYF

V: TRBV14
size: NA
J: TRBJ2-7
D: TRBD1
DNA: TGTGCCAGCAGCCTGGGACAGGGACCCTACGAGCAGTACTTC
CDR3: CASSLGQGPYEQYF

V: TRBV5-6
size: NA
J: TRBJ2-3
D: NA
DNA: TGTGCCAGCAGTCGGGACTTCACAGATACGCAGTATTTT
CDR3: CASSRDFTDTQYF

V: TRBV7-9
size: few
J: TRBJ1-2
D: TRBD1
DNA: TGTGCCAGCAGCGATAATACGTGGGGGACAGGGGACGGCTACACCTTC
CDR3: CASSDNTWGTGDGYTF

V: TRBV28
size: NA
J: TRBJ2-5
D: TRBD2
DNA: TGTGCCAGCAGTGGTTTGCGGGGGGGGCCTGGGACCCAGTACTTC
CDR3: CASSGLRGGPGTQYF

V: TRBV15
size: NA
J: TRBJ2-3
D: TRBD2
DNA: TGTGCCACCAGCAGAGCGGCGGGGGAATGGTCTAGTACAGATACGCAGTATTTT
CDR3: CATSRAAGEWSSTDTQYF

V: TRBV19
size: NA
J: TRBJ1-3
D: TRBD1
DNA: TGTGCCAGCCTGGGACAGATCAAAAACACCATATATTTT
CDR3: CASLGQIKNTIYF

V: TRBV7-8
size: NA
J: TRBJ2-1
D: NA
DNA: TGTGCCAGCAGCTTACAGGGACTGCCCTCCTACAATGAGCAGTTCTTC
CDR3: CASSLQGLPSYNEQFF

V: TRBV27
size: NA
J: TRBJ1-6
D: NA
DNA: TGTGCCAGCCACCCTTCTGTGGGGAGCTCACCCCTCCACTTT
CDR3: CASHPSVGSSPLHF

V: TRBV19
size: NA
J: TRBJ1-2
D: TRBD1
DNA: TGTGCCACTGAAGGGGGCGCCCACTATGGCTACACCTTC
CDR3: CATEGGAHYGYTF

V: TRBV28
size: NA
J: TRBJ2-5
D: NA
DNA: TGTGCCAGCAGGAATAGAGAGACCCAGTACTTC
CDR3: CASRNRETQYF

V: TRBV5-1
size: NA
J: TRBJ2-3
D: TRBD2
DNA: TGCGCCAGCAGCCCCCGGTGGGTAGCGGGGTCTGGAGATACGCAGTATTTT
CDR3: CASSPRWVAGSGDTQYF

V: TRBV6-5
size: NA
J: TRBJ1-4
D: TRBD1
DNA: TGTGCCAGCAGTCTCCGGACAGGCTTTAATGAAAAACTGTTTTTT
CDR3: CASSLRTGFNEKLFF

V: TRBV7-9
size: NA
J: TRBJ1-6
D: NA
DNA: TGTGCCAGCAGCTTAGTTTCCGGCGGGGATTCACCCCTCCACTTT
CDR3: CASSLVSGGDSPLHF

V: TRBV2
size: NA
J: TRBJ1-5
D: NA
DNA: TGTGCCAGCAGTGGTCCTTCCAGCAATCAGCCCCAGCATTTT
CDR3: CASSGPSSNQPQHF

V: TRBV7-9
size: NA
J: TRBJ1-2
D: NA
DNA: TGTGCCAGCAGCTTCGCCTCACCGGGTTATTATGGCTACACCTTC
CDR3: CASSFASPGYYGYTF

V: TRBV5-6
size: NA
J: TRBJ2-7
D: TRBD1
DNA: TGTGCCAGCAGCTTCGGCGGGACAGGGGGCTTCGAGCAGTACTTC
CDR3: CASSFGGTGGFEQYF

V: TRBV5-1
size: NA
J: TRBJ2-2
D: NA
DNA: TGCGCCAGCAGCTTGACACTAGCTCACACCGGGGAGCTGTTTTTT
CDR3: CASSLTLAHTGELFF

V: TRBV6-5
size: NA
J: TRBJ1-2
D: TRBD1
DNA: TGTGCCAGCAGTTACGGGTCGGACAGGGAGTATGGCTACACCTTC
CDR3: CASSYGSDREYGYTF

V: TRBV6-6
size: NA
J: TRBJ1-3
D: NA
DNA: TGTGCCAGCAGTGCAAACAGGGATTCTGGAAACACCATATATTTT
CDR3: CASSANRDSGNTIYF

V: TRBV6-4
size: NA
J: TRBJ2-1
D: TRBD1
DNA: TGTGCCAGCAGTGACTCGTGGGGACAGCCTTACAATGAGCAGTTCTTC
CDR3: CASSDSWGQPYNEQFF

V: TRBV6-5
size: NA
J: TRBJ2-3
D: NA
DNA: TGTGCCAGCTCGAGGGATGCAGATACGCAGTATTTT
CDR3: CASSRDADTQYF

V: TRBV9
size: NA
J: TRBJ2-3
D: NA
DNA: TGTGCCAGCAGCCCCCGGACAGGAGGGGAGAGGACAGATACGCAGTATTTT
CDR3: CASSPRTGGERTDTQYF

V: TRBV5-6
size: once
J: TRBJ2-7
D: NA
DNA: TGTGCCAGCAGCAGCGGAAGATCCTACGAGCAGTACTTC
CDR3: CASSSGRSYEQYF